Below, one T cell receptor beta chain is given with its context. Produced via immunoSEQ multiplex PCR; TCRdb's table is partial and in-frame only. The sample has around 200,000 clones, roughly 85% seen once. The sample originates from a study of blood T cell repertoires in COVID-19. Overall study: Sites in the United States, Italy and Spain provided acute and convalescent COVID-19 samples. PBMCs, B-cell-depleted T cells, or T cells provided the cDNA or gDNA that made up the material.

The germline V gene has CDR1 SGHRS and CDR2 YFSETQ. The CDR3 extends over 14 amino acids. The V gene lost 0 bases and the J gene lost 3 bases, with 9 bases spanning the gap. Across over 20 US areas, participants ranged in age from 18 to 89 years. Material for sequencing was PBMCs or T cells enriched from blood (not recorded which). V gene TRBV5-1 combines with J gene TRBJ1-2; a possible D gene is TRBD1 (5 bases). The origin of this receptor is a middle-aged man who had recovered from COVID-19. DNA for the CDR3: TGCGCCAGCAGCTTGGGTCAGGGCTACTATGGCTACACCTTC. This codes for CASSLGQGYYGYTF.